The present entry profiles one TCR beta chain with its context. Under the authors' procedure: Reference gene primers were amplified, and this amplification served to estimate nucleated cell counts. The method was immunoSEQ multiplex PCR; TCRdb's version includes in-frame clones alone and lacks a portion of them. V and J calls and clone size follow that table, whereas D and trimming were derived from the DNA. The sample records 150,000 to 200,000 clones, about 89% being singletons. This CDR3 is 10 amino acids long. The germline CDR1 and CDR2 sequences are DFQATT and SNEGSKA (reference sequence). With 5 bases clipped from V and 8 bases from J, the junction kept 2 bases outside the gene matches. The sample comes from a study of blood T cell repertoires in COVID-19. Overall study: Acute and convalescent COVID-19 specimens originated in the United States, Italy and Spain. The analysed material was cDNA or gDNA that came from T cells, B-cell-depleted T cells, or PBMCs.

The specimen sequenced was peripheral blood. The sequence was collected from a man in his sixties with acute or convalescent COVID-19. The V and J genes are TRBV20-1 and TRBJ1-2; 7 bases fit TRBD1. This CDR3 is CSARQGGYTF. The CDR3 region has the DNA TGCAGTGCTCGACAGGGAGGCTACACCTTC.